The T cell receptor beta chain under discussion was sequenced for a study of T-cell memory formation after mild COVID-19. Germline V gene sequence: CDR1 MNHNS, CDR2 SASEGT. After removal of 1 base from V and 4 bases from J, the junction contained 5 bases not matched to a gene. This CDR3 contains 15 residues. Overall study results and limits: Pre-infection memory already had some responding clones, implying cross-reactive memory joined. Specificity for SARS-CoV-2 was not confirmed among the second-wave clones peaking on day 37.

Concerning this clonotype itself: As yet, its antigen is unknown.

From 5'RACE with constant-segment primers came TCR alpha and TCR beta cDNA libraries that carried sample barcodes and UMIs. In TCRdb, the 5' RACE reads were re-called with MiXCR into one record per CDR3 protein. This sample has 560,000 or so distinct CDR3 sequences, with roughly 17% found just once. The sequence derives from an adult woman who had mild COVID-19 (a few samples of this study predate the infection). Cell type and time point are not known. This chain connects TRBV6-1 to TRBJ2-7, with 9 positions matching TRBD2. Material for sequencing was PBMCs or a T cell subset sorted from them (not recorded which). CDR3 nucleotide sequence: TGTGCCAGCAGTGAAGATGGCGGGGGGGCTTACGAGCAGTACTTC. Amino acid sequence: CASSEDGGGAYEQYF.